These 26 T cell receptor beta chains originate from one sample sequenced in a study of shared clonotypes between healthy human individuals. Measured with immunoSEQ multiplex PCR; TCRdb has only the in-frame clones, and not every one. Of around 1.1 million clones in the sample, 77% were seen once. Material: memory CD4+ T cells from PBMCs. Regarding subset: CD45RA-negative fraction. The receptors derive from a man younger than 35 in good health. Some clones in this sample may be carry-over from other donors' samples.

CDR3 amino acids: CASSLGLAGGASYF. In DNA form, the CDR3 reads TGTGCCAGCAGCTTGGGACTAGCGGGAGGAGCCTCGTACTTC. The V and J genes are TRBV5-4 and TRBJ2-7; TRBD2 matches at 13 bases. Germline CDR1 SGHNT, CDR2 YYREEE (reference sequence). The CDR3 has 14 residues. With 0 bases clipped from V and 12 bases from J, the junction kept 6 bases outside the gene matches.

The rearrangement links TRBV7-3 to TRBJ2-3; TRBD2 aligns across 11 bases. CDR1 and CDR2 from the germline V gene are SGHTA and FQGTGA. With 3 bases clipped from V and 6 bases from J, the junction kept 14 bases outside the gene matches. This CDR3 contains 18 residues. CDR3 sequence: CASSFQPLIAGGVDTQYF. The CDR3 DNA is TGTGCCAGCAGCTTTCAGCCTTTAATAGCGGGAGGGGTGGATACGCAGTATTTT.

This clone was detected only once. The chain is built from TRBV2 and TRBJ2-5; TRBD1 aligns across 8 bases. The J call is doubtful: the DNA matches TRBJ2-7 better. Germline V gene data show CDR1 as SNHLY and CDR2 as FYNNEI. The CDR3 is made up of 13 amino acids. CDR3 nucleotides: TGTGCCAGCAGTGGGACAGGGAACTACGAGCAGTACTTC. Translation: CASSGTGNYEQYF.

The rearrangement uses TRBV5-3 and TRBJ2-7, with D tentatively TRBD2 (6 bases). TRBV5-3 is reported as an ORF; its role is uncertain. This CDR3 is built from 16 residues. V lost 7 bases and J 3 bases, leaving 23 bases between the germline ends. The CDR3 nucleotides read TGTGCCAGAGAAATTTGGCGGGAAAGACCGTACTACGAGCAGTACTTC. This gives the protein CAREIWRERPYYEQYF.

CDR3 bases: TGTGCCAGTAGTCCCACAGGGACGGGAGAGACCCAGTACTTC. This translates into CASSPTGTGETQYF. The J gene is TRBJ2-5, the V gene TRBV19, with a possible D match to TRBD1 (6 bases). Per the germline V gene, CDR1 is LNHDA and CDR2 is SQIVND (reference sequence). The CDR3 contains 14 residues. V was clipped by 5 bases and J by 4 bases, with 14 bases between them. Full variable domain (remainder filled in from reference TRBV19 and TRBJ2-5): DGGITQSPKYLFRKEGQNVTLSCEQNLNHDAMYWYRQDPGQGLRLIYYSQIVNDFQKGDIAEGYSVSREKKESFPLTVTSAQKNPTAFYLCASSPTGTGETQYFGPGTRLLVL.

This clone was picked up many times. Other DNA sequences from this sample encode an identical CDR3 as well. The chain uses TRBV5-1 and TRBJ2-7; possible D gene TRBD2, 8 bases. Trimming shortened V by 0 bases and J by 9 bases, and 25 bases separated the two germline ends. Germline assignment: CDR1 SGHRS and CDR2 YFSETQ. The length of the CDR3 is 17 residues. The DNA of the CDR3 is TGCGCCAGCAGCTTGGATGGGCTAGCGGGTGGAGGGGGCGTGCAGTACTTC. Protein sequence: CASSLDGLAGGGGVQYF. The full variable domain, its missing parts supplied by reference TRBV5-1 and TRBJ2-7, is KAGVTQTPRYLIKTRGQQVTLSCSPISGHRSVSWYQQTPGQGLQFLFEYFSETQRNKGNFPGRFSGRQFSNSRSEMNVSTLELGDSALYLCASSLDGLAGGGGVQYFGPGTRLTVT.

Here the CDR3 reads CAIMAGALADTQYF. The CDR3 DNA reads as TGTGCCATAATGGCGGGAGCTCTCGCAGATACGCAGTATTTT. V gene TRBV28 combines with J gene TRBJ2-3; TRBD2 aligns across 7 bases. This CDR3 has 14 residues. Germline V gives CDR1 MDHEN, CDR2 SYDVKM. V lost 10 bases, J lost 4 bases, and 11 bases stayed unmatched.

The CDR3 here is CASRRTGGGYTF. The CDR3 DNA follows: TGTGCCAGCAGACGCACAGGGGGTGGCTACACCTTC. This chain connects TRBV28 to TRBJ1-2; 8 nucleotides align to TRBD1. V was pared by 6 bases and J by 7 bases, with 4 bases of the junction left unmatched. Germline-derived CDR1 and CDR2 are MDHEN and SYDVKM. CDR3 length: 12 amino acids.

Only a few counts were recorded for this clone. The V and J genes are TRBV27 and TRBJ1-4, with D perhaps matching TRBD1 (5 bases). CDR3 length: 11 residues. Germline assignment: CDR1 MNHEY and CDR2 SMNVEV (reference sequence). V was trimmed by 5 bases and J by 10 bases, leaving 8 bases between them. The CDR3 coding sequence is TGTGCCAGCAGTAATACAGGAAAACTGTTTTTT. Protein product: CASSNTGKLFF.

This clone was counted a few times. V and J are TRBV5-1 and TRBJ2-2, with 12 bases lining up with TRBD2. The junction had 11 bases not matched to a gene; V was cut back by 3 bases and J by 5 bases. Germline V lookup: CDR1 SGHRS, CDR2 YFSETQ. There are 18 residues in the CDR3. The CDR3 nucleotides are TGCGCCAGCAGCTCGCCTACAAAAACTAGCGGGAGGACCGGGGAGCTGTTTTTT. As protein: CASSSPTKTSGRTGELFF.

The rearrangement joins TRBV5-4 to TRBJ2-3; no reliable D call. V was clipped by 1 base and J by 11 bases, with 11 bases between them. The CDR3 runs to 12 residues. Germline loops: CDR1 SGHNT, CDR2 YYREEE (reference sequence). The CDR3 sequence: CASSLMDGVQYF. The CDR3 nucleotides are TGTGCCAGCAGCTTGATGGATGGCGTGCAGTATTTT.

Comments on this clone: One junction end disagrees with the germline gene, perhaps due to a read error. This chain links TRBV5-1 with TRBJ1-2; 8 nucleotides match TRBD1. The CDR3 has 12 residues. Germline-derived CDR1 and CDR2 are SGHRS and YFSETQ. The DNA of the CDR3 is TGCGCCAGCAGCCTGCCGACAGGGGCTTTCTTCTTC. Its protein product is CASSLPTGAFFF.

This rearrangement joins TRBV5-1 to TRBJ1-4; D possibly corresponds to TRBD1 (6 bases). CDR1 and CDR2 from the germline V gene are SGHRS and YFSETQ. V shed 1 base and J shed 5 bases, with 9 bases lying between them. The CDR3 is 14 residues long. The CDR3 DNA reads TGCGCCAGCAGCTTGACAGGGCCGAATGAAAAACTGTTTTTT. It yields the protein CASSLTGPNEKLFF.

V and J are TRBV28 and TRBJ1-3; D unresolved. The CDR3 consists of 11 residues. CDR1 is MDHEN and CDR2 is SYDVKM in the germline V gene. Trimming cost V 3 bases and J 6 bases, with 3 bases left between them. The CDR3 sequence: CASSFTNTIYF. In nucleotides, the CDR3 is TGTGCCAGCAGTTTTACAAACACCATATATTTT.

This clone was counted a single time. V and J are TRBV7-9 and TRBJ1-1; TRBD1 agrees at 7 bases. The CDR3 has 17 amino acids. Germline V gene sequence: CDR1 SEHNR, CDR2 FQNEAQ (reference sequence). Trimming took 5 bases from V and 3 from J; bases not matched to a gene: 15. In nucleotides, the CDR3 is TGTGCCAGCAGCCCGGGGCCGGGCAGGGGGGACGACACTGAAGCTTTCTTT. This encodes CASSPGPGRGDDTEAFF.

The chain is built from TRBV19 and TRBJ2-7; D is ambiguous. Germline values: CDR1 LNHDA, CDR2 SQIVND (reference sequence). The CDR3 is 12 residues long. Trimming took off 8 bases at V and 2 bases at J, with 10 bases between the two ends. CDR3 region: CASSKSAYEQYF. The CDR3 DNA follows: TGTGCCAGTTCCAAAAGCGCCTACGAGCAGTACTTC.

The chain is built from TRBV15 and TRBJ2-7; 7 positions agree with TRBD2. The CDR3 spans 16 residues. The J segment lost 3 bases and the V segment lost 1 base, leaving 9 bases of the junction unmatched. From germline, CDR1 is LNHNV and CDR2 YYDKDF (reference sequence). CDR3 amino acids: CATSRGRAGEGYEQYF. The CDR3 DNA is TGTGCCACCAGCAGAGGACGGGCGGGAGAAGGCTACGAGCAGTACTTC.

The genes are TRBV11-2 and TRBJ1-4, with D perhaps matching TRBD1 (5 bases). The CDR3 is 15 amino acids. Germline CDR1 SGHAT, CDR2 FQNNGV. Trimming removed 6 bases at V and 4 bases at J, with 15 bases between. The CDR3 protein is CASRYRRDHNEKLFF. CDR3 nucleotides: TGTGCCAGCAGATATCGCCGGGACCATAATGAAAAACTGTTTTTT.

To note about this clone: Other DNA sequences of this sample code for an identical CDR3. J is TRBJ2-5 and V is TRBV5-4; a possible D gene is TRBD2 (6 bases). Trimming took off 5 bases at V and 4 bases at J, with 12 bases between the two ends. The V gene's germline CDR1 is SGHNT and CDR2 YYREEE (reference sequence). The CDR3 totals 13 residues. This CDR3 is CASSLSGRETQYF. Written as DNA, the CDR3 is TGTGCCAGCAGTCTCAGCGGGCGAGAGACCCAGTACTTC.

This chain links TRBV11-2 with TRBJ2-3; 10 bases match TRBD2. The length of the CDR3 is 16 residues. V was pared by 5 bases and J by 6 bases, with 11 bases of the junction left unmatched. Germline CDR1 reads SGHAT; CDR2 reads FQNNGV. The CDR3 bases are TGTGCCAGCAGCCCCATAGCGGGAGGACAGCGGGATACGCAGTATTTT. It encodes CASSPIAGGQRDTQYF. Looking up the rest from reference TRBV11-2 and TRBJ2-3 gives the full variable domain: EAGVAQSPRYKIIEKRQSVAFWCNPISGHATLYWYQQILGQGPKLLIQFQNNGVVDDSQLPKDRFSAERLKGVDSTLKIQPAKLEDSAVYLCASSPIAGGQRDTQYFGPGTRLTVL.

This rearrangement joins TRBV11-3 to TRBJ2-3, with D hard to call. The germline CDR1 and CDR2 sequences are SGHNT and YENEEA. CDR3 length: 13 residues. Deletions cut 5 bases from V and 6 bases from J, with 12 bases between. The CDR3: CASSRKGVDTQYF. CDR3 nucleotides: TGTGCCAGCAGCCGAAAGGGTGTGGATACGCAGTATTTT.

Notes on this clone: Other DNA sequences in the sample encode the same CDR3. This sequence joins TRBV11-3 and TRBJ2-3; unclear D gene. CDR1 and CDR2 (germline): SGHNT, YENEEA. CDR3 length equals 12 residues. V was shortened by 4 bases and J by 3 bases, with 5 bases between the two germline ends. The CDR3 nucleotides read TGTGCCAGCAGCTCAAATACAGATACGCAGTATTTT. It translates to CASSSNTDTQYF.

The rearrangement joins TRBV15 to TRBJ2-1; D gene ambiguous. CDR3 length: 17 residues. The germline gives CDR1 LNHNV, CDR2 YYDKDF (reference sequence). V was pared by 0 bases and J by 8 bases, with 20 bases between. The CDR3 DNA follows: TGTGCCACCAGCAGAGAGCAGCGCCTCCCCATTCGGGATGAGCAGTTCTTC. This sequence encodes CATSREQRLPIRDEQFF.

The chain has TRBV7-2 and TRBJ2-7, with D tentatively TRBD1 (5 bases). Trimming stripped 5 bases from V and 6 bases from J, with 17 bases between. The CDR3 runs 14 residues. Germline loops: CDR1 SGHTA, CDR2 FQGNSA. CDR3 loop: CASSPGPIRGEQYF. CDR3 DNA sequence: TGTGCCAGCAGCCCCGGCCCTATTAGGGGCGAGCAGTACTTC.

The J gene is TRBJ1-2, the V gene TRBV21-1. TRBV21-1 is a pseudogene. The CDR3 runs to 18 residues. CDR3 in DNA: TGTGCCAGCAGCCTTTTCACCCCCCGGGACCACAGTATGTATGGCTACACCTTC. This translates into CASSLFTPRDHSMYGYTF.

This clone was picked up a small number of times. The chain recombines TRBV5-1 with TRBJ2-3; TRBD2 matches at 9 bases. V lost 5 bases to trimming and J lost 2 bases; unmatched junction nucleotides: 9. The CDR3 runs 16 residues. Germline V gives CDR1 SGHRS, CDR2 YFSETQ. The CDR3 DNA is TGCGCCAGCAGGGCTCCTAGCGGGGTTCTCACAGATACGCAGTATTTT. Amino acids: CASRAPSGVLTDTQYF.